The present entry profiles one T cell receptor beta chain with its context. The antigen is undetermined. Profiling relied on immunoSEQ multiplex PCR, and the TCRdb table lists in-frame clones only, not all of them. This table holds fewer than 100,000 clones, 80% to 90% found once. This sample is drawn from a study of CD4 T cell repertoires in COVID-19. Findings of the study overall: SARS-CoV and/or HKU1 spike cultures shared between 7 and 25% of SARS-CoV-2 clonotypes.

V shed 2 bases and J shed 8 bases, with 19 bases lying between them. Germline loops: CDR1 SGHRS, CDR2 YFSETQ. This CDR3 comprises 15 residues. The memory T cells were sequenced right after ex vivo isolation, without culture. The V gene is TRBV5-1, the J gene TRBJ1-2, with a possible D match to TRBD1 (6 bases). The receptor comes from a human donor who had COVID-19. The sequenced sample was CD4+ T cells from peripheral blood, obtained after recovery from COVID-19. The CDR3 reads CASSFEQGIGGGYTF. The CDR3 nucleotides read TGCGCCAGCAGCTTCGAACAGGGTATTGGTGGGGGCTACACCTTC.